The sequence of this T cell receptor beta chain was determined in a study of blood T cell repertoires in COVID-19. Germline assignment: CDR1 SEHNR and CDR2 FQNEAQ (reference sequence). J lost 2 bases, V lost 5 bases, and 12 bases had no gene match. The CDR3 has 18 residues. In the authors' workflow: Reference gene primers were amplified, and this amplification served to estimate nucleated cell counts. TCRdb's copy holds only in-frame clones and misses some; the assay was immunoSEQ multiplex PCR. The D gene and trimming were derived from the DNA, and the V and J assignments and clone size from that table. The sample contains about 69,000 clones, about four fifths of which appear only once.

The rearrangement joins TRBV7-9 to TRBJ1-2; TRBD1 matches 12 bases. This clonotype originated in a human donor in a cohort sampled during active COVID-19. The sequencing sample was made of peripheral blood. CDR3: CASSPPLPGTGGNYGYTF. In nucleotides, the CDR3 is TGTGCCAGCAGCCCACCCCTACCAGGGACAGGGGGCAACTATGGCTACACCTTC.